Each of the 8 T cell receptor beta chains below was sequenced from the same sample in a study of shared clonotypes between healthy human individuals. Profiled with immunoSEQ multiplex PCR; TCRdb holds only in-frame clones, not every one. The sample records approximately 470,000 clones, roughly 80% being singletons. Sequenced material: PBMCs. The receptor source for this set is a woman aged 40 to 55 in good health. Some clones in this sample may be carry-over from other donors' samples.

This chain connects TRBV21-1 to TRBJ2-2; the table gives TRBD2 as D, unverified against the DNA. TRBV21-1 is classified as a pseudogene. The CDR3 has 13 residues. The CDR3: CASSSGLLEELFF. As DNA, the CDR3 is TGTGCCAGCAGTTCGGGACTCCTGGAGGAGCTGTTTTTT.

Turning to this clone: This probably arose from a read error, given a far larger clone one base away. The J gene is TRBJ1-2, the V gene TRBV23-1; D gene unclear. TRBV23-1 is noted as an ORF with a role that remains uncertain. The V end lost 4 bases, the J end lost 4 bases, and 10 bases lay between the germline ends. CDR3 length equals 13 residues. CDR3 sequence: CASSRQELYGYTF. Here the CDR3 DNA reads TGCGCCAGCAGTCGTCAGGAACTCTATGGCTACACCTTC.

This clone was seen only a few times. This rearrangement joins TRBV28 to TRBJ2-1; D is unclear. V gave up 5 bases and J gave up 10 bases, with 6 bases separating them. There are 10 residues in the CDR3. CDR1 MDHEN and CDR2 SYDVKM come from the germline V gene. The chain's CDR3 is CASSISEQFF. CDR3 in DNA: TGTGCCAGCAGTATCTCCGAGCAGTTCTTC. Filled out from reference TRBV28 and TRBJ2-1, the complete variable domain reads DVKVTQSSRYLVKRTGEKVFLECVQDMDHENMFWYRQDPGLGLRLIYFSYDVKMKEKGDIPEGYSVSREKKERFSLILESASTNQTSMYLCASSISEQFFGPGTRLTVL.

The table lists this clone with a count of one. This chain connects TRBV4-1 to TRBJ2-1; TRBD2 agrees at 15 bases. J lost 0 bases, V lost 4 bases, and 1 base had no gene match. CDR1 is MGHRA, CDR2 YSYEKL, per germline. The CDR3 is made up of 17 amino acids. The CDR3 reads CASSRTSGRVSYNEQFF. The CDR3 DNA is TGCGCCAGCAGCCGGACTAGCGGGAGGGTCTCCTACAATGAGCAGTTCTTC.

This chain's CDR3 is CASSPSDYGTGASEQYF. CDR3 coding DNA: TGTGCCAGCAGCCCCTCAGACTACGGGACAGGAGCATCCGAGCAGTACTTC. This chain connects TRBV7-9 to TRBJ2-7; 8 nucleotides agree with TRBD1. This CDR3 has 17 residues. The germline gives CDR1 SEHNR, CDR2 FQNEAQ (reference sequence). The trim removed 5 bases at V and 6 bases at J, leaving 18 bases unmatched.

The chain carries TRBV7-9 and TRBJ2-2, with 14 bases identical to TRBD2. Looked up from germline, CDR1 is SEHNR and CDR2 is FQNEAQ (reference sequence). Trimming cost V 5 bases and J 6 bases; bases outside gene matches: 2. This CDR3 comprises 15 residues. CDR3 DNA sequence: TGTGCCAGCAGCGAGGGACTAGCGGGAGCCGGGGAGCTGTTTTTT. This sequence encodes CASSEGLAGAGELFF.

Remarks on this clone: A far larger clone is one base from this, pointing to a likely read error. The chain is built from TRBV28 and TRBJ2-5; 12 positions agree with TRBD1. The DNA end is a closer match to TRBJ2-7, so the J assignment may be wrong. This CDR3 has 15 residues. Germline CDR1 reads MDHEN; CDR2 reads SYDVKM. The CDR3 DNA reads as TGTACCAGCAGTCCCGGGACAGGGGGCCAGTACGAGCAGTACTTC. Translated: CTSSPGTGGQYEQYF.

The rearrangement joins TRBV4-1 to TRBJ1-1; D is unclear. Germline V lookup: CDR1 MGHRA, CDR2 YSYEKL. The CDR3 has 14 residues. Deletions cut 1 base from V and 4 bases from J, with 10 bases between. CDR3 loop: CASSQGSVFTEAFF. In DNA, the CDR3 is TGCGCCAGCAGCCAAGGATCCGTGTTCACTGAAGCTTTCTTT.